This is a list of T cell receptor beta chains from one sample in a study of response to subunit inactivated influenza vaccine. TCRdb itself ran the RT-PCR reads through MiXCR, one entry per CDR3 protein. In the table there are hundreds of thousands of distinct CDR3 sequences, roughly 13% of which are singletons. The sample consisted of PBMCs from blood, taken 14 days before vaccination. These receptors were collected from a man aged 50 or older who received an inactivated influenza vaccine. Both conserved end residues are part of each CDR3.

TRBV6-2/TRBV6-3	CASRQFWTGSSGNTIYF
TRBV28	CASQGLINQPQHF
TRBV10-3	CAISVAGTGSPEAFF
TRBV27	CASSRGGSSGNTIYF
TRBV14	CASSWGTGAYEQYF
TRBV6-1	CATKYSGGSIEKLFF
TRBV20-1	CSARPGQASSQPQHF
TRBV21-1	CASSKRPVNLETQYF
TRBV6-5	CASSYSTTNQPQHF
TRBV11-2	CASSLGKVSQYF
TRBV12-3/TRBV12-4	CASSFRANEKLFF
TRBV4-3	CASSREDRDNGYTF
TRBV5-1	CASSWTENSPLHF
TRBV6-2/TRBV6-3	CASTPPSPQQFF
TRBV27	CATYASTDTQYF
TRBV9	CASSFKTAYEQYF
TRBV30	CAWSVAMNTEAFF
TRBV24-1	CATSDLDRTANTGELFF
TRBV6-2/TRBV6-3	CASTSSVAVPYEQYF
TRBV5-1	CASSRPDQSPYNEQFF
TRBV6-2/TRBV6-3	CASRELAGESYEQYF
TRBV3-1	CASSQVSISNYGYTF
TRBV15	CATSRLRQSYEQYF
TRBV10-3	CAISESGSNTEAFF
TRBV12-3/TRBV12-4	CASSRLQHNEQFF
TRBV5-6	CASSSYDQPQHF